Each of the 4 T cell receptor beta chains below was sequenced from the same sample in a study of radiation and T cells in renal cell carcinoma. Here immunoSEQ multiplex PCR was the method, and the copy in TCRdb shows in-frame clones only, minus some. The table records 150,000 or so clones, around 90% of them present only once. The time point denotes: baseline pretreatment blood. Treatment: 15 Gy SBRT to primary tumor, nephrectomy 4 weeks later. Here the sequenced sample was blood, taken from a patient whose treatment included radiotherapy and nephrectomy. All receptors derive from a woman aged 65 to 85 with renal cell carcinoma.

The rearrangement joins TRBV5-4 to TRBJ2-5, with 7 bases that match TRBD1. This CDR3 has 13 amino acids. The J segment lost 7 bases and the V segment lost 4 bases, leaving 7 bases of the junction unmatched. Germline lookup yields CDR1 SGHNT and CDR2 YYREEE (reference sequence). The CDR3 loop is CASSLGQDGTQYF. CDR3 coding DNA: TGTGCCAGCAGCCTCGGACAGGACGGGACCCAGTACTTC.

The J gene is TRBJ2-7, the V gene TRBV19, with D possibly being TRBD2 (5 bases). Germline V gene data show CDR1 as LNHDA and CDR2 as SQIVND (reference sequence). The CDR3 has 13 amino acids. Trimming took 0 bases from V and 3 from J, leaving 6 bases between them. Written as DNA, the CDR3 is TGTGCCAGTAGTATAGACGGGGACTACGAGCAGTACTTC. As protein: CASSIDGDYEQYF. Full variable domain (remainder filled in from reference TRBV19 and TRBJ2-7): DGGITQSPKYLFRKEGQNVTLSCEQNLNHDAMYWYRQDPGQGLRLIYYSQIVNDFQKGDIAEGYSVSREKKESFPLTVTSAQKNPTAFYLCASSIDGDYEQYFGPGTRLTVT.

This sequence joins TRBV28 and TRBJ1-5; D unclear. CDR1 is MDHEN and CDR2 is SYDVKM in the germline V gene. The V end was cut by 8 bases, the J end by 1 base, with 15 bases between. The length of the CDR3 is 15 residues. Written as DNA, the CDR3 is TGTGCCAGCTCCTCCCCCGGTAGCAGCAATCAGCCCCAGCATTTT. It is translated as CASSSPGSSNQPQHF.

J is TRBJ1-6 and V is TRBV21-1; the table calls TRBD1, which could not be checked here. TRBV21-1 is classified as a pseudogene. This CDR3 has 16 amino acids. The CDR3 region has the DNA TGTGCCAGCGGATGGAACCACAGGGATTATAATTCACCCCTCCACTTT. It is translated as CASGWNHRDYNSPLHF.